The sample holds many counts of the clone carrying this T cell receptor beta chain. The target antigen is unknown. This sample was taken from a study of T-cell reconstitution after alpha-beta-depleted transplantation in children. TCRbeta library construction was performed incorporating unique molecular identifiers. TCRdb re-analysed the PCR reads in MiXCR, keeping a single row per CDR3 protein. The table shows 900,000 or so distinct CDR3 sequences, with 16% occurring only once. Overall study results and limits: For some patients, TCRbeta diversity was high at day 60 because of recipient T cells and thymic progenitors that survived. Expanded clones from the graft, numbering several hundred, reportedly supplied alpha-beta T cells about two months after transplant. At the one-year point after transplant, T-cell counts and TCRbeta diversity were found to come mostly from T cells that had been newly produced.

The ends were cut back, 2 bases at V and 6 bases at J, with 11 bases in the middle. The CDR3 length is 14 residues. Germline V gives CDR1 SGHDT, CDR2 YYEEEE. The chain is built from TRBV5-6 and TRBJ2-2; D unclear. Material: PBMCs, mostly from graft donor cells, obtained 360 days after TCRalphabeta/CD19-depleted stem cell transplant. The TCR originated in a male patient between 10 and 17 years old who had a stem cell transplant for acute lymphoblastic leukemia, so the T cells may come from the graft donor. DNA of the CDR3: TGTGCCAGCAGCTTTTCAGCCTTGGCCGGGGAGCTGTTTTTT. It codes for CASSFSALAGELFF. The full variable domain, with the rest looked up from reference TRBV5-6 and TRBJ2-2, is DAGVTQSPTHLIKTRGQQVTLRCSPKSGHDTVSWYQQALGQGPQFIFQYYEEEERQRGNFPDRFSGHQFPNYSSELNVNALLLGDSALYLCASSFSALAGELFFGEGSRLTVL.